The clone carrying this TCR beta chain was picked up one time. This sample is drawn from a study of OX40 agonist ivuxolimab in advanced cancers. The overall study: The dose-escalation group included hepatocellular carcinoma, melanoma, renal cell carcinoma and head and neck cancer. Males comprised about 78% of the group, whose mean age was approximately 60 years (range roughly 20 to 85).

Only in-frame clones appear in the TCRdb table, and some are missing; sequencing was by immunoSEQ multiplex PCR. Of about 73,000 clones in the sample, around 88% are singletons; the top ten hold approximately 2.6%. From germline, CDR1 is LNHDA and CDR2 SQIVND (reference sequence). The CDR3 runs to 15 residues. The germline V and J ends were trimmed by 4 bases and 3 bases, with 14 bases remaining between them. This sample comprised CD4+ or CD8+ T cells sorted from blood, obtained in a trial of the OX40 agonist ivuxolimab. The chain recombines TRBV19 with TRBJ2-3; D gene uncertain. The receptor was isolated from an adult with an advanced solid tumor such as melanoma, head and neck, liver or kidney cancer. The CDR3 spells CASSSAGLGTDTQYF. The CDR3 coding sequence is TGTGCCAGTAGTAGTGCCGGGTTGGGGACAGATACGCAGTATTTT.